The 12 T cell receptor beta chains reported below all come from one sample, sequenced in a study of T cell responses to AZD1222 COVID-19 vaccine. Here immunoSEQ multiplex PCR was the method, and the copy in TCRdb shows in-frame clones only, minus some. The sample includes 95,000 to 150,000 clones, 75% to 90% of them seen just once. This specimen was peripheral blood, taken on day 0 of AZD1222 vaccination. These receptors all come from an adult in good health.

This clone came up a few times. The chain is built from TRBV9 and TRBJ1-1; 10 nucleotides agree with TRBD1. The CDR3 is 16 amino acids. Unmatched junction bases numbered 6, after V lost 3 bases and J lost 1 base. Germline values: CDR1 SGDLS, CDR2 YYNGEE. The CDR3 reads CASSAARDRGNTEAFF. The CDR3 coding sequence is TGTGCCAGCAGCGCCGCCCGGGACAGGGGGAACACTGAAGCTTTCTTT.

The CDR3 nucleotides are TGTGCCAGTAGCCCGGGGTTAAAGAATGAGCAGTTCTTC. Protein product: CASSPGLKNEQFF. The chain uses TRBV19 and TRBJ2-1; D may be TRBD2 (5 bases). With 6 bases removed from V and 7 bases from J, the gap between germline ends came to 13 bases. Germline CDR1 LNHDA, CDR2 SQIVND (reference sequence). This CDR3 comprises 13 residues.

This chain uses TRBV5-4 with TRBJ2-7, with D perhaps TRBD1 (6 bases). Germline values: CDR1 SGHNT, CDR2 YYREEE (reference sequence). Trimming cost V 0 bases and J 0 bases, with 7 bases left between them. The CDR3 sequence is 14 residues long. For the CDR3, the DNA is TGTGCCAGCAGCTTGGGACAGGACTCCTACGAGCAGTACTTC. Translated, it gives CASSLGQDSYEQYF.

The DNA for the CDR3 is TGTGCCAGCAGTCTAACAGGCCCCGGCGAGCAGTACTTC. As protein: CASSLTGPGEQYF. The chain employs TRBV28 and TRBJ2-7; D might be TRBD1 (5 bases). The CDR3 consists of 13 residues. The germline gives CDR1 MDHEN, CDR2 SYDVKM. Trimming pared 5 bases from V and 6 bases from J, leaving 14 bases between.

The chain links TRBV28 to TRBJ2-1; TRBD2 might be the D (5 bases). The CDR3 sequence is 16 residues long. Germline lookup yields CDR1 MDHEN and CDR2 SYDVKM. The V end lost 4 bases, the J end lost 3 bases, and 16 bases lay between the germline ends. CDR3 in amino acids: CASSSDSSGYYNEQFF. Written as DNA, the CDR3 is TGTGCCAGCAGTTCGGACTCCTCTGGGTACTACAATGAGCAGTTCTTC.

The V gene is TRBV7-9, the J gene TRBJ2-3; the match to TRBD1 covers 10 bases. The CDR3 covers 13 residues. J gave up 11 bases and V 5 bases, and 7 bases lay outside the gene matches. CDR1 and CDR2 (germline): SEHNR, FQNEAQ (reference sequence). The DNA of the CDR3 is TGTGCCAGCAGCCCTGCCCGGGACAGGGGGCAGTATTTT. This codes for CASSPARDRGQYF. The whole variable domain, filled in from reference TRBV7-9 and TRBJ2-3, reads DTGVSQNPRHKITKRGQNVTFRCDPISEHNRLYWYRQTLGQGPEFLTYFQNEAQLEKSRLLSDRFSAERPKGSFSTLEIQRTEQGDSAMYLCASSPARDRGQYFGPGTRLTVL.

This clone was seen just once. The chain has TRBV7-6 and TRBJ2-1; D unclear. Germline values: CDR1 SGHVS, CDR2 FNYEAQ. The V end was cut by 3 bases, the J end by 6 bases, with 18 bases between. This CDR3 contains 16 residues. CDR3 in amino acids: CASSFQNGPLGNEQFF. CDR3 bases: TGTGCCAGCAGCTTCCAGAATGGACCCCTCGGCAATGAGCAGTTCTTC.

The rearrangement joins TRBV24-1 to TRBJ2-1; no clear D gene. V lost 4 bases, J lost 12 bases, and 15 bases lay in between. The CDR3 length is 13 residues. In germline, CDR1 is KGHDR, CDR2 SFDVKD. CDR3 residues: CATSDQLVNRQFF. The CDR3 DNA reads TGTGCCACCAGTGACCAACTCGTTAACCGGCAGTTCTTC.

V is TRBV5-6 and J is TRBJ1-5, with a weak D call TRBD1 (5 bases). CDR1 and CDR2 (germline): SGHDT, YYEEEE. CDR3 length equals 14 residues. The V and J ends lost 1 base and 3 bases respectively, with 8 bases between them. CDR3 DNA: TGTGCCAGCAGCTTGAGGGGCTCCAATCAGCCCCAGCATTTT. This sequence encodes CASSLRGSNQPQHF.

The chain recombines TRBV9 with TRBJ1-4, with 9 nucleotides matching TRBD1. CDR3 length equals 15 residues. The V and J ends lost 2 bases and 7 bases, in that order; junction bases with no gene match: 6. Germline CDR1 SGDLS, CDR2 YYNGEE. CDR3 protein: CASSVGTGNVEKLFF. The CDR3 DNA is TGTGCCAGCAGCGTTGGGACAGGGAATGTTGAAAAACTGTTTTTT.

V and J are TRBV7-3 and TRBJ2-2, with 8 positions matching TRBD1. Germline trimming cut 5 bases from V and 3 bases from J; bases unmatched to any gene: 2. Germline CDR1 and CDR2: SGHTA and FQGTGA. The CDR3 is made up of 14 amino acids. In DNA form, the CDR3 reads TGTGCCAGCAGCAACAGGGGGGACACCGGGGAGCTGTTTTTT. Its translation: CASSNRGDTGELFF.

The chain recombines TRBV6-2 or TRBV6-3 with TRBJ1-4, with D hard to call. The CDR3 is made up of 14 amino acids. Trimming shortened V by 4 bases and J by 8 bases, and 14 bases separated the two germline ends. CDR1 and CDR2 from the germline V gene are MNHEY and SVGEGT. CDR3 coding DNA: TGTGCCAGCAGTTCGCCCCGGGCCCCCGAAAAACTGTTTTTT. Its translation is CASSSPRAPEKLFF.